The 28 T cell receptor beta chains below come from one sample, sequenced in a study of T cells in localized non-small cell lung cancer. Method: immunoSEQ multiplex PCR; TCRdb's copy keeps in-frame clones and lacks some. The repertoire holds about 78,000 clones, with approximately 84% as singletons. The sequencing here drew on peripheral blood, taken before any cancer treatment. Receptors originate from a man aged 35 to 70 with stage I lung adenocarcinoma.

The genes are TRBV19 and TRBJ2-3; no clear D. Germline V gene sequence: CDR1 LNHDA, CDR2 SQIVND (reference sequence). V lost 4 bases to trimming and J lost 5 bases, with 4 bases between them. The CDR3 runs to 11 residues. CDR3 DNA: TGTGCCAGTAGTAGGGGAGATACGCAGTATTTT. It encodes CASSRGDTQYF.

The chain uses TRBV29-1 and TRBJ1-2; no firm D call. Between the trimmed V and J ends, which lost 1 base and 5 bases, there was a span of 20 bases. CDR1 is SQVTM, CDR2 ANQGSEA, per germline. The CDR3 has 16 residues. CDR3 DNA: TGCAGCGTTGAAGGGCCAAAAAAAGGACTCATTTATGGCTACACCTTC. Amino acids: CSVEGPKKGLIYGYTF.

The chain joins TRBV6-5 to TRBJ1-2, with D uncertain. Trimming pared 7 bases from V and 7 bases from J, leaving 16 bases between. CDR1 is MNHEY and CDR2 is SVGAGI in the germline V gene. The length of the CDR3 is 13 residues. CDR3 sequence (DNA): TGTGCCAGCACAAGGCCCAACGAAGGTGGCTACACCTTC. This sequence encodes CASTRPNEGGYTF.

In DNA form, the CDR3 reads TGCGCCAGCAGCTTGGGTAGCAATCAGCCCCAGCATTTT. It is translated as CASSLGSNQPQHF. V is TRBV5-1 and J is TRBJ1-5; unclear D gene. The ends were cut back, 0 bases at V and 0 bases at J, with 1 base in the middle. Germline CDR1 is SGHRS and CDR2 is YFSETQ. CDR3 length: 13 residues.

The J gene is TRBJ1-1, the V gene TRBV5-4; D gene ambiguous. V lost 0 bases and J lost 3, with 9 bases in between. Germline values: CDR1 SGHNT, CDR2 YYREEE (reference sequence). This CDR3 comprises 14 residues. This chain's CDR3 is CASSLEIRDTEAFF. The CDR3 DNA reads as TGTGCCAGCAGCTTGGAGATAAGGGACACTGAAGCTTTCTTT.

J is TRBJ2-2 and V is TRBV7-9, with TRBD1 identical over 7 bases. The CDR3 is 14 residues long. Germline V gene lookup returns CDR1 SEHNR and CDR2 FQNEAQ (reference sequence). The J segment lost 7 bases and the V segment lost 3 bases, leaving 5 bases of the junction unmatched. CDR3 sequence (DNA): TGTGCCAGCAGCTTCACACAGGGGATCGGGGAGCTGTTTTTT. It encodes CASSFTQGIGELFF.

The chain employs TRBV9 and TRBJ2-5, with D perhaps TRBD1 (6 bases). CDR1 SGDLS and CDR2 YYNGEE come from the germline V gene. V was trimmed by 1 base and J by 4 bases, leaving 14 bases between them. The CDR3 loop spans 15 amino acids. The DNA of the CDR3 is TGTGCCAGCAGCGTATCCGGACAGACTTTAGAGACCCAGTACTTC. Amino acids: CASSVSGQTLETQYF. Drawing the rest from reference TRBV9 and TRBJ2-5, the complete variable domain is DSGVTQTPKHLITATGQRVTLRCSPRSGDLSVYWYQQSLDQGLQFLIQYYNGEERAKGNILERFSAQQFPDLHSELNLSSLELGDSALYFCASSVSGQTLETQYFGPGTRLLVL.

The rearrangement uses TRBV6-1 and TRBJ1-3, with D unclear. Trimming shortened V by 6 bases and J by 4 bases, and 10 bases separated the two germline ends. CDR1 is MNHNS, CDR2 SASEGT, per germline. The CDR3 contains 13 residues. The CDR3 sequence: CASRTSLGNTIYF. CDR3 in DNA: TGTGCCAGCAGGACAAGCCTCGGAAACACCATATATTTT.

This chain joins TRBV10-3 and TRBJ1-5, with 9 nucleotides matching TRBD1. The V gene end was trimmed by 9 bases and the J gene end by 0 bases; junction bases not matched to a gene: 18. In germline, CDR1 is ENHRY, CDR2 SYGVKD. The CDR3 runs 19 residues. CDR3 DNA: TGTGCCATTTCACCTAACAAGGGACAGGGCGGCGATAGCAATCAGCCCCAGCATTTT. Translated: CAISPNKGQGGDSNQPQHF.

The chain employs TRBV6-6 and TRBJ1-5, with D maybe TRBD1 (5 bases). The CDR3 totals 13 residues. In germline, CDR1 is MNHNY, CDR2 SVGAGI (reference sequence). The ends were cut back, 6 bases at V and 5 bases at J, with 11 bases in the middle. The CDR3 nucleotides are TGTGCCAGCAGCTCAGGGATGGATCAGCCCCAGCATTTT. Translating gives CASSSGMDQPQHF.

This chain joins TRBV28 and TRBJ2-7; TRBD1 matches 7 bases. Germline V CDR1 and CDR2: MDHEN, SYDVKM. This CDR3 spans 16 amino acids. After removal of 5 bases from V and 2 bases from J, the junction contained 12 bases not matched to a gene. The CDR3 loop is CASSPRQGITAYEQYF. The DNA of the CDR3 is TGTGCCAGCAGTCCTCGACAGGGCATCACGGCCTACGAGCAGTACTTC.

This chain joins TRBV7-2 and TRBJ1-5; D uncertain. From germline, CDR1 is SGHTA and CDR2 FQGNSA. Deletions cut 5 bases from V and 1 base from J, with 15 bases between. The CDR3 contains 16 residues. CDR3 coding DNA: TGTGCCAGCAGCCCAAATTCGGGCCGAAGCAATCAGCCCCAGCATTTT. This translates into CASSPNSGRSNQPQHF.

The V call is TRBV28, the J call TRBJ2-7; 7 nucleotides align to TRBD2. Germline V lookup: CDR1 MDHEN, CDR2 SYDVKM. There are 15 residues in the CDR3. With V trimmed by 2 bases and J by 0 bases, 4 bases remained unmatched. The CDR3 sequence is CASSLDGGSSYEQYF. The CDR3 nucleotides are TGTGCCAGCAGTTTAGACGGGGGGAGCTCCTACGAGCAGTACTTC.

V and J are TRBV14 and TRBJ2-2, with 10 bases that match TRBD1. The CDR3 runs 14 residues. Losses at the gene ends were 5 bases for V and 6 bases for J; bases not matched to a gene: 3. The germline gives CDR1 SGHDN, CDR2 FVKESK. The CDR3 DNA follows: TGTGCCAGCAGCAGACAGGGGGCGCCCGGGGAGCTGTTTTTT. Protein: CASSRQGAPGELFF.

This clone has more than one count but fewer than ten. This chain uses TRBV30 with TRBJ2-2; D uncertain. V lost 2 bases, J lost 5 bases, and 24 bases lay in between. The V gene's germline CDR1 is GTSNPN and CDR2 SVGIG (reference sequence). CDR3 length equals 18 residues. Here the CDR3 reads CAWSSRLNPGSQTGELFF. The CDR3 DNA sequence: TGTGCCTGGAGTTCACGGCTAAATCCCGGGTCTCAGACCGGGGAGCTGTTTTTT.

V and J are TRBV29-1 and TRBJ2-7, with 7 bases aligning to TRBD1. CDR3 length: 11 residues. J was trimmed by 2 bases and V by 7 bases; bases with no gene match: 2. Per the germline V gene, CDR1 is SQVTM and CDR2 is ANQGSEA. DNA of the CDR3: TGCAGCGCGGGACAGACCTACGAGCAGTACTTC. Amino acid sequence: CSAGQTYEQYF.

The V call is TRBV6-5, the J call TRBJ1-3, with D possibly TRBD1 on 6 matching bases. Germline V lookup: CDR1 MNHEY, CDR2 SVGAGI. The CDR3 contains 13 residues. Trimming removed 7 bases at V and 2 bases at J, with 9 bases between. The CDR3 DNA reads as TGTGCCAGCAAACAGGGTGCTGGAAACACCATATATTTT. It is translated as CASKQGAGNTIYF.

This chain uses TRBV14 with TRBJ1-1; D uncertain. Trimming took 0 bases from V and 4 from J, leaving 9 bases between them. Per the germline V gene, CDR1 is SGHDN and CDR2 is FVKESK. The CDR3 length is 14 residues. The CDR3 DNA sequence: TGTGCCAGCAGCCAAGAGTATGGAATCACTGAAGCTTTCTTT. It translates to CASSQEYGITEAFF.

This chain links TRBV5-4 with TRBJ2-7; maybe TRBD2 (6 bases). CDR1 SGHNT and CDR2 YYREEE come from the germline V gene (reference sequence). The CDR3 is made up of 14 amino acids. The V end lost 2 bases, the J end lost 0 bases, and 9 bases lay between the germline ends. The DNA for the CDR3 is TGTGCCAGCAGCTTAGGAGGGAGCTCCTACGAGCAGTACTTC. Its protein is CASSLGGSSYEQYF.

The table lists this clone with a few counts. The rearrangement joins TRBV28 to TRBJ1-3; TRBD1 matches 10 bases. V lost 7 bases, J lost 0 bases, and 12 bases stayed unmatched. CDR1 and CDR2 from the germline V gene are MDHEN and SYDVKM. The CDR3 runs 18 residues. CDR3 loop: CASTKRVGQGLSGNTIYF. CDR3 DNA sequence: TGTGCCAGCACTAAACGCGTGGGACAGGGGCTCTCTGGAAACACCATATATTTT.

There are a few counts of this clone. The CDR3 bases are TGTGCCAGCAGCGCCGAGACAGGGGAAGGGTCCTACGAGCAGTACTTC. It codes for CASSAETGEGSYEQYF. V gene TRBV27 combines with J gene TRBJ2-7, with 8 nucleotides matching TRBD1. The CDR3 totals 16 residues. Germline CDR1 is MNHEY and CDR2 is SMNVEV (reference sequence). Trimming at V came to 6 bases and at J to 1 base, leaving 11 bases not matched to a gene.

This clone was detected a few times. The genes are TRBV27 and TRBJ2-7, with 11 bases matching TRBD2. The CDR3 loop spans 16 amino acids. CDR1 and CDR2 (germline): MNHEY, SMNVEV (reference sequence). With 2 bases clipped from V and 4 bases from J, the junction kept 7 bases outside the gene matches. The CDR3 region has the DNA TGTGCCAGCAGTTTACGGATTAGCGGGAGGGTTTACGAGCAGTACTTC. It encodes CASSLRISGRVYEQYF.

V usage is TRBV11-2 and J usage is TRBJ1-1; D gene unclear. Deletions cut 2 bases from V and 1 base from J, with 5 bases between. CDR1 SGHAT and CDR2 FQNNGV come from the germline V gene. The CDR3 is 13 residues long. The CDR3 DNA is TGTGCCAGCAGCTTAACATGGAACACTGAAGCTTTCTTT. This translates into CASSLTWNTEAFF.

The chain recombines TRBV29-1 with TRBJ2-5, with D possibly matching TRBD1 (5 bases). Germline CDR1 reads SQVTM; CDR2 reads ANQGSEA. The length of the CDR3 is 12 residues. Trimming cost V 3 bases and J 5 bases, with 10 bases left between them. The DNA for the CDR3 is TGCAGCGTTGATCAGGGTGGCGAGACCCAGTACTTC. This encodes CSVDQGGETQYF.

The rearrangement links TRBV19 to TRBJ1-5, with TRBD1 as a possible D gene (5 bases). From germline, CDR1 is LNHDA and CDR2 SQIVND (reference sequence). The length of the CDR3 is 15 residues. The V end was cut by 1 base, the J end by 6 bases, with 13 bases between. CDR3 sequence: CASSIGPTQVQPQHF. DNA of the CDR3: TGTGCCAGTAGTATAGGTCCTACACAGGTTCAGCCCCAGCATTTT.

This clone was seen just once. The chain has TRBV27 and TRBJ2-3; 7 bases agree with TRBD2. The junction had 9 bases not matched to a gene; V was cut back by 7 bases and J by 2 bases. The CDR3 extends over 15 amino acids. Germline V CDR1 and CDR2: MNHEY, SMNVEV (reference sequence). CDR3 loop: CASTQAGTATDTQYF. The CDR3 nucleotides read TGTGCCAGCACCCAAGCGGGAACGGCCACAGATACGCAGTATTTT.

The chain couples TRBV28 to TRBJ2-7, with 9 bases aligning to TRBD1. The CDR3 length is 18 residues. Trimming cost V 8 bases and J 0 bases; bases outside gene matches: 17. The V gene's germline CDR1 is MDHEN and CDR2 SYDVKM. CDR3 region: CASVGDLSGTGFSYEQYF. DNA of the CDR3: TGTGCCAGCGTTGGCGACTTGTCCGGGACAGGGTTCTCCTACGAGCAGTACTTC. The entire variable domain, with the rest obtained from reference TRBV28 and TRBJ2-7, is as follows: DVKVTQSSRYLVKRTGEKVFLECVQDMDHENMFWYRQDPGLGLRLIYFSYDVKMKEKGDIPEGYSVSREKKERFSLILESASTNQTSMYLCASVGDLSGTGFSYEQYFGPGTRLTVT.

This chain connects TRBV6-6 to TRBJ1-2; D is undetermined. Between the trimmed V and J ends, which lost 2 bases and 4 bases, there was a span of 11 bases. CDR3 length equals 14 residues. CDR1 MNHNY and CDR2 SVGAGI come from the germline V gene (reference sequence). CDR3 protein: CASSYAAEGYGYTF. DNA for the CDR3: TGTGCCAGCAGTTACGCGGCAGAAGGCTATGGCTACACCTTC.